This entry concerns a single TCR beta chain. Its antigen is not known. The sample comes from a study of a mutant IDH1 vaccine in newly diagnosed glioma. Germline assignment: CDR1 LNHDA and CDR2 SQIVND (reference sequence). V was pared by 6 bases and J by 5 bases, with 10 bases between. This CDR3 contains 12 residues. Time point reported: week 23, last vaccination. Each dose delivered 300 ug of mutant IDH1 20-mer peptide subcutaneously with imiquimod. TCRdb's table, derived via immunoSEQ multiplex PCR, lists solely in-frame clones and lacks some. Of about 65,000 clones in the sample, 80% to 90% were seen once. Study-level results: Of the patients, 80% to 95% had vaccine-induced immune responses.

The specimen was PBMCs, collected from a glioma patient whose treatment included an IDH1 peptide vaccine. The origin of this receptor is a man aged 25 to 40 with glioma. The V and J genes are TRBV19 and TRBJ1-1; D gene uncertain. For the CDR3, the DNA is TGTGCCAGTAGCCCAATGGGGACTGAAGCTTTCTTT. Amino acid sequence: CASSPMGTEAFF.